This entry features one T cell receptor beta chain sequence. This sample is drawn from a study of cytomegalovirus exposure and HLA in healthy donors. About the research overall: The roughly 130 validation repertoires, a later analysis reported, used the same platform as the 550 to 700 repertoires from the first cohort.

CDR3 length equals 14 residues. Germline CDR1 and CDR2: SEHNR and FQNEAQ (reference sequence). The V end was cut by 5 bases, the J end by 4 bases, with 12 bases between. Sequenced by immunoSEQ multiplex PCR; TCRdb stores in-frame clones only, minus some. Among around 400,000 clones listed, 86% were seen once. The source material was PBMCs. J is TRBJ1-5 and V is TRBV7-9, with D perhaps matching TRBD1 (6 bases). The sequence was obtained from a woman under 30 in good health and CMV-seronegative. Here the CDR3 reads CASSTGGANQPQHF. The DNA of the CDR3 is TGTGCCAGCAGCACCGGGGGGGCAAATCAGCCCCAGCATTTT.